Listed below are T cell receptor beta chains from one sample, sequenced in a study of T cell clones after liver transplantation. Some clones are missing from TCRdb's copy, which holds only in-frame ones; the method was immunoSEQ multiplex PCR. Among 55,000 to 70,000 clones listed, over 90% were seen once. This material consisted of CD4+ T cells from blood, taken less than 26 months after liver transplant. Receptors were obtained from a human patient who received a liver transplant. The graft donor may account for some of the T cells. Each CDR3 is given with its conserved first and last residue. Each record gives: V gene, clone size, D gene, J gene, CDR3 DNA, CDR3 protein. D genes are given only for firm matches. Clone size, where shown, is once, few, many, or a class for clones that have expanded.

TRBV6-1	-	-	TRBJ1-3	TGTGCCAGCAGTGAAGCGGGTCTCAGGAGCTCTGGAAACACCATATATTTT	CASSEAGLRSSGNTIYF
TRBV4-3	-	-	TRBJ1-2	TGCGCCAGCAGCCAAGGGGACCAACACGGCGGCTACACCTTC	CASSQGDQHGGYTF
TRBV7-2	-	-	TRBJ1-1	TGTGCCAGCAGCTTAGGAATTGTCGGTGGCACTGAAGCTTTCTTT	CASSLGIVGGTEAFF
TRBV5-1	-	TRBD2	TRBJ2-7	TGCGCCAGCAGCTTGGAGGCGGGAGGGAACTACGAGCAGTACTTC	CASSLEAGGNYEQYF
TRBV6-1	-	-	TRBJ2-7	TGTGCCAGCAGTGAAGATAAAGCGCTGAGCTCCTACGAGCAGTACTTC	CASSEDKALSSYEQYF
TRBV7-2	-	-	TRBJ1-1	TGTGCCAGCAGCTTAAAGGGGTCGGGCACTGAAGCTTTCTTT	CASSLKGSGTEAFF
TRBV6-1	-	-	TRBJ2-1	TGTGCCAGCAGTGCGGGGGGCAGCTCCTACAATGAGCAGTTCTTC	CASSAGGSSYNEQFF
TRBV6-1	-	TRBD2	TRBJ2-1	TGTGCCAGCCTTATAGCGGGAGGGCGCAATGAGCAGTTCTTC	CASLIAGGRNEQFF
TRBV29-1	-	-	TRBJ2-3	TGCAGCGTTGTGACAGTACAAGATACGCAGTATTTT	CSVVTVQDTQYF
TRBV4-3	once	-	TRBJ2-3	TGCGCCAGCAGCCAAGAGTCCCGAGCGCGGTATACGCAGTATTTT	CASSQESRARYTQYF
TRBV28	-	-	TRBJ1-5	TGTGCCAGCAGTTTGGGGCAGGGCACTTTCAATCAGCCCCAGCATTTT	CASSLGQGTFNQPQHF
TRBV2	-	-	TRBJ2-2	TGTGCCAGCAAGCTCGATAAGGCGAACACCGGGGAGCTGTTTTTT	CASKLDKANTGELFF
TRBV2	-	-	TRBJ2-3	TGTGCCAGCGTGGAGCAGGGACCTAGCACAGATACGCAGTATTTT	CASVEQGPSTDTQYF
TRBV14	few	-	TRBJ2-7	TGTGCCAGCAGCCGAGATCCGGGACCGGTATCCTACGAGCAGTACTTC	CASSRDPGPVSYEQYF
TRBV18	once	-	TRBJ2-6	TGTGCCAGCTCATCGCTTCCCGGGGGAAACTCTGGGGCCAACGTCCTGACTTTC	CASSSLPGGNSGANVLTF
TRBV5-1	-	TRBD1	TRBJ2-7	TGCGCCAGCCTCGGGACAGGGTCCTACGAGCAGTACTTC	CASLGTGSYEQYF
TRBV9	-	TRBD2	TRBJ2-6	TGTGCCAGCAGCGTAGGATTGACTAGCGGGTACTCTGGGGCCAACGTCCTGACTTTC	CASSVGLTSGYSGANVLTF
TRBV30	once	-	TRBJ1-3	TGTGCCTGGAGTTACCCGGGTATCTCTGGAAACACCATATATTTT	CAWSYPGISGNTIYF
TRBV27	-	-	TRBJ2-5	TGTGCCAGCAGTCGAAAAGAGACCCAGTACTTC	CASSRKETQYF
TRBV7-9	-	TRBD2	TRBJ2-1	TGTGCCAGCAGCCAAAGAGCGGGAGTAGCTTACAATGAGCAGTTCTTC	CASSQRAGVAYNEQFF
TRBV7-3	once	-	TRBJ2-1	TGTGCCAGCAGCTCAATCAGAAATGAGCAGTTCTTC	CASSSIRNEQFF
TRBV7-3	-	-	TRBJ1-2	TGTGCCAGCAGCTTAAATCCGGGCAGGGACTATGGCTACACCTTC	CASSLNPGRDYGYTF
TRBV27	-	TRBD1	TRBJ2-1	TGTGCCAGCAGGCTAACCGGGACAGGGCTATCCTACAATGAGCAGTTCTTC	CASRLTGTGLSYNEQFF
TRBV28	-	-	TRBJ2-4	TGTGCCACCCTCTACGGGGCCAAAAACATTCAGTACTTC	CATLYGAKNIQYF
TRBV2	-	TRBD1	TRBJ2-7	TGTGCCAGCAGTGAAGCGCTCGGGACAGGTGACTACGAGCAGTACTTC	CASSEALGTGDYEQYF
TRBV30	-	-	TRBJ1-3	TGTGCCTACCGGGTCCTCTCTGGAAACACCATATATTTT	CAYRVLSGNTIYF
TRBV7-9	-	-	TRBJ2-5	TGTGCCAGCAGCCCGCCGGGGCGAGAGACCCAGTACTTC	CASSPPGRETQYF
TRBV5-1	-	-	TRBJ2-6	TGCGCCAGCAGCTTGGAGGGGAACAACGTCCTGACTTTC	CASSLEGNNVLTF
TRBV6-1	-	-	TRBJ2-7	TGTGCCAGCAGTAATAGCTACGAGCAGTACTTC	CASSNSYEQYF
TRBV5-4	-	-	TRBJ2-4	TGTGCCAGCAGCAACCCGACAGTAGCCAAAAACATTCAGTACTTC	CASSNPTVAKNIQYF
TRBV10-3	-	-	TRBJ2-7	TGTGCCATCGTAGACAGTTCGGTAATCCACGAGCAGTACTTC	CAIVDSSVIHEQYF
TRBV11-3	-	-	TRBJ2-7	TGTGCCAGCAGCTCCACTGGCGGAAGCCTCTTGTACGAGCAGTACTTC	CASSSTGGSLLYEQYF
TRBV29-1	once	-	TRBJ2-3	TGCAGCGTTTCCGGTGCTGGCACAGATACGCAGTATTTT	CSVSGAGTDTQYF
TRBV7-8	once	-	TRBJ2-3	TGTGCCAGCAGCTTAGATTTGAGAGATACGCAGTATTTT	CASSLDLRDTQYF
TRBV6-5	-	-	TRBJ1-1	TGTGCCAGCAGTTACTCAATGGGGGGCACTGAAGCTTTCTTT	CASSYSMGGTEAFF
TRBV5-4	-	TRBD1	TRBJ2-2	TGTGCCAGCAGCCGACAGGGGGTGTCCACCGGGGAGCTGTTTTTT	CASSRQGVSTGELFF
TRBV5-4	-	-	TRBJ1-3	TGTGCCAGCAGCTTCGACAGCTACTCTGGAAACACCATATATTTT	CASSFDSYSGNTIYF
TRBV5-1	-	TRBD1	TRBJ2-3	TGCGCCAGCAGCATTGGACAGGGGCGGGATACGCAGTATTTT	CASSIGQGRDTQYF
TRBV5-8	-	-	TRBJ2-2	TGTGCCAGCAGCTTTAGGGTAGTCGGCACCGGGGAGCTGTTTTTT	CASSFRVVGTGELFF
TRBV23-1	-	-	TRBJ1-5	TGCGCCAGCATGCCCTCGGCCGTATTCTTTGTCAATCAGCCCCAGCATTTT	CASMPSAVFFVNQPQHF
TRBV2	-	-	TRBJ1-1	TGTGCCAGCAGTGCCGGCATTAACACTGAAGCTTTCTTT	CASSAGINTEAFF
TRBV12-1	-	-	TRBJ2-7	TGTGCCAGCAGCGTACTAGCGGGTAAACTCTCCTACGAGCAGTACTTC	CASSVLAGKLSYEQYF
TRBV4-1	-	TRBD1	TRBJ1-5	TGCGCCAGCAGCCTATCAGACAGGGGCCTTAAGCCCCAGCATTTT	CASSLSDRGLKPQHF
TRBV7-2	-	-	TRBJ1-1	TGTGCCAGCAGCCTTAGTCCGAAGAGCTGGGAAGCTTTCTTT	CASSLSPKSWEAFF
TRBV19	-	TRBD1	TRBJ1-2	TGTGCCATGGGGACAGACTTCTATGGCTACACCTTC	CAMGTDFYGYTF
TRBV5-1	-	-	TRBJ1-3	TGCGCCAGCAGCCCCTCGACTGGGGTCTCTGGAAACACCATATATTTT	CASSPSTGVSGNTIYF
TRBV4-2	-	-	TRBJ2-5	TGTGCCAGCAGCCAGCGTCCCGGACAGTTCCAAGAGACCCAGTACTTC	CASSQRPGQFQETQYF
TRBV2	-	-	TRBJ1-5	TGTGCCAGCAGGAGGGACAACAATCAGCCCCAGCATTTT	CASRRDNNQPQHF